This T cell receptor beta chain was observed in a study of blood T cell repertoires in COVID-19. Looking at the study overall: Researchers got acute and convalescent COVID-19 samples from the United States, Italy and Spain. In each case, the material was cDNA or gDNA derived from T cells, B-cell-depleted T cells, or PBMCs.

This clone was observed a handful of times. Produced via immunoSEQ multiplex PCR; TCRdb's table is partial and in-frame only. The sample consists of 100,000 to 150,000 clones, 75% to 90% of them appearing once. Those enrolled, adults aged 18 to 89 years, came from about two dozen US areas. The CDR3 runs 15 residues. V gave up 6 bases and J gave up 4 bases; unmatched junction bases: 9. Germline CDR1 MNHEY, CDR2 SVGAGI. The TCR comes from a woman aged 45-60 years who had recovered from COVID-19. Sequencing input: PBMCs or T cells enriched from blood (not recorded which). The V gene is TRBV6-5, the J gene TRBJ1-3; 7 bases line up with TRBD1. The CDR3, as DNA: TGTGCCAGCAGCCCAGGGGGAAGTTCGGGAAACACCATATATTTT. It is translated as CASSPGGSSGNTIYF.